These 24 T cell receptor beta chains were sequenced from one sample in a study. Amplification of TRBV12-4/TRBJ1-2 clonotypes used adaptor-ligated barcode primers. MiXCR was run by TCRdb on the multiplex PCR reads, yielding one entry per CDR3 protein. The data hold over 1,500 distinct CDR3 sequences, with around 4.5% observed a single time. The sequencing sample was made of naive CD4+ T cells sorted from blood. The subset was: naive CD4+ T cells, CD4+CD45RA+CD25-. The receptors come from a female donor with breast cancer.

The V call is TRBV12-3 or TRBV12-4, the J call TRBJ1-2; TRBD1 is a possible D gene (6 bases). V lost 2 bases and J 7 bases, leaving 14 bases between the germline ends. This CDR3 has 14 amino acids. The CDR3 bases are TGTGCCAGCAGTTTATCCCAGGGGTTGGGTGGCTACACCTTC. Its protein is CASSLSQGLGGYTF.

This clonotype was seen at least ten times. The chain is built from TRBV12-3 or TRBV12-4 and TRBJ1-2; 7 bases map to TRBD1. J was trimmed by 8 bases and V by 3 bases; bases with no gene match: 3. The CDR3 totals 12 residues. The CDR3 here is CASSLDRRGYTF. Here the CDR3 DNA reads TGTGCCAGCAGTTTGGACAGGAGGGGCTACACCTTC.

The chain carries TRBV12-3 or TRBV12-4 and TRBJ1-2, with unresolved D. V was pared by 2 bases and J by 4 bases, with 8 bases between. The CDR3 runs 13 residues. In nucleotides, the CDR3 is TGTGCCAGCAGTTTATCGGGAGGCTATGGCTACACCTTC. It codes for CASSLSGGYGYTF.

In this sample, this clonotype is large. This chain joins TRBV12-3 or TRBV12-4 and TRBJ1-2; 9 bases match TRBD1. CDR3 size: 14 residues. With 6 bases clipped from V and 8 bases from J, the junction kept 10 bases outside the gene matches. As DNA, the CDR3 is TGTGCCAGCAGCGATCCGGGACAGGGTTACGGCTACACCTTC. Amino acid sequence: CASSDPGQGYGYTF.

This clonotype was found many times. This chain connects TRBV12-3 or TRBV12-4 to TRBJ1-2, with D unresolved. V lost 4 bases and J lost 3, with 3 bases in between. The length of the CDR3 is 11 residues. Here the CDR3 DNA reads TGTGCCAGCAGTTCCGACTATGGCTACACCTTC. Translated: CASSSDYGYTF.

This clonotype qualifies as medium-sized (0.01 to 0.1%). The V gene is TRBV12-3 or TRBV12-4, the J gene TRBJ1-2; no definite D call. Trimming shortened V by 7 bases and J by 8 bases, and 11 bases separated the two germline ends. The CDR3 loop spans 11 amino acids. The CDR3 protein is CASKEGQGYTF. The CDR3 DNA reads TGTGCCAGCAAAGAGGGCCAGGGCTACACCTTC.

This clonotype is deemed medium-sized. This sequence joins TRBV12-3 or TRBV12-4 and TRBJ1-2, with 7 bases matching TRBD1. J was trimmed by 5 bases and V by 5 bases; bases with no gene match: 17. The CDR3 is made up of 17 amino acids. DNA of the CDR3: TGTGCCAGCAGTCAACGGGTGACAGGGAGGGTTCTTTATGGCTACACCTTC. It yields the protein CASSQRVTGRVLYGYTF.

This clonotype was seen many times. At one of its ends the junction is not consistent with the germline gene, which may arise from a read error. The chain couples TRBV12-3 or TRBV12-4 to TRBJ1-2, with D unresolved. The CDR3 runs to 11 residues. The CDR3 nucleotides are TGTGCCAGCAGCTCTCTTTATGACATCCGCTTC. This codes for CASSSLYDIRF.

This clonotype is deemed medium-sized (0.01 to 0.1%). J is TRBJ1-2 and V is TRBV12-3 or TRBV12-4; 7 positions match TRBD1. The V segment lost 6 bases and the J segment 5 bases; nucleotides outside the gene matches: 6. CDR3 size: 13 residues. The CDR3 bases are TGTGCCAGCAGCTCCCCGGGACAGTATGGCTACACCTTC. Its translation: CASSSPGQYGYTF.

This clonotype is medium-sized (0.01 to 0.1%) by share. The rearrangement uses TRBV12-3 or TRBV12-4 and TRBJ1-2, with D unresolved. The CDR3 length is 15 residues. V gave up 1 base and J gave up 0 bases, with 9 bases separating them. The CDR3 loop is CASSLVTGANYGYTF. The CDR3 region has the DNA TGTGCCAGCAGTTTAGTGACCGGAGCTAACTATGGCTACACCTTC.

This clonotype was found a few times. The V and J genes are TRBV12-3 or TRBV12-4 and TRBJ1-2; weak D call: TRBD1 (6 bases). V was clipped by 6 bases and J by 0 bases, with 14 bases between them. The CDR3 loop spans 15 amino acids. CDR3 in amino acids: CASRPLGQPNYGYTF. CDR3 coding DNA: TGTGCCAGCAGGCCACTTGGACAGCCTAACTATGGCTACACCTTC.

This clonotype was counted ten times or more. V usage is TRBV12-3 or TRBV12-4 and J usage is TRBJ1-2; TRBD1 might be the D (5 bases). V was pared by 3 bases and J by 5 bases, with 13 bases between. CDR3 length: 14 residues. CDR3 coding DNA: TGTGCCAGCAGTTTTGGTCGGGACTTTTATGGCTACACCTTC. It yields the protein CASSFGRDFYGYTF.

Within the sample, this clonotype is medium-sized (0.01 to 0.1%). The V call is TRBV12-3 or TRBV12-4, the J call TRBJ1-2; D might be TRBD1 (6 bases). This CDR3 contains 14 residues. Between the trimmed V and J ends, which lost 1 base and 7 bases, there was a span of 13 bases. In DNA form, the CDR3 reads TGTGCCAGCAGTTTAGGTGGACAGCGCGGTGGCTACACCTTC. Translation gives CASSLGGQRGGYTF.

The CDR3 DNA reads TGTGCCAGCAGATTCGACGGACCATATGGCTACACCTTC. Protein: CASRFDGPYGYTF. This sequence joins TRBV12-3 or TRBV12-4 and TRBJ1-2; D gene ambiguous. This CDR3 has 13 residues. V lost 6 bases and J 5 bases, leaving 13 bases between the germline ends.

This clonotype has a count of ten or more. CDR3 DNA sequence: TGTGCCAGCAGTTCATATCCGGGACAGCCCTATGGCTACACCTTC. Translation: CASSSYPGQPYGYTF. The rearrangement links TRBV12-3 or TRBV12-4 to TRBJ1-2; 7 nucleotides match TRBD1. This CDR3 region has 15 residues. The ends lost 4 bases at V and 4 bases at J; junction bases unmatched: 9.

This clonotype appeared many times. V and J are TRBV12-3 or TRBV12-4 and TRBJ1-2; no clear D gene. This CDR3 spans 14 amino acids. V lost 7 bases to trimming and J lost 2 bases, with 14 bases between them. For the CDR3, the DNA is TGTGCCAGCACTGCAAGCGGGCGAAACTATGGCTACACCTTC. Its translation: CASTASGRNYGYTF.

V is TRBV12-3 or TRBV12-4 and J is TRBJ1-2, with no clear D. The CDR3 has 15 residues. The V and J ends lost 4 bases and 5 bases respectively, with 17 bases between them. The CDR3 protein is CASSSTSEAFYGYTF. The CDR3 region has the DNA TGTGCCAGCAGTTCAACCAGTGAGGCGTTTTATGGCTACACCTTC.

This clonotype counts as medium-sized. The rearrangement links TRBV12-3 or TRBV12-4 to TRBJ1-2; 7 nucleotides align to TRBD1. The ends lost 3 bases at V and 0 bases at J; junction bases unmatched: 1. CDR3 length: 14 residues. This CDR3 is CASSFGTANYGYTF. The CDR3 DNA reads as TGTGCCAGCAGTTTCGGGACAGCTAACTATGGCTACACCTTC.

This clonotype is medium-sized by share. This chain joins TRBV12-3 or TRBV12-4 and TRBJ1-2; weak D call: TRBD1 (6 bases). CDR3 size: 12 residues. The V and J ends lost 5 bases and 8 bases respectively, with 12 bases between them. The CDR3 loop is CASSPGTSGYTF. In DNA, the CDR3 is TGTGCCAGCAGTCCCGGGACATCAGGCTACACCTTC.

This clonotype showed up just a few times. The chain's CDR3 is CASSLAGTGSGYTF. The CDR3, as DNA: TGTGCCAGCAGTTTAGCGGGGACAGGGTCTGGCTACACCTTC. The chain links TRBV12-3 or TRBV12-4 to TRBJ1-2, with 9 bases identical to TRBD1. V shed 0 bases and J 7 bases; nucleotides not matched to a gene: 3. This CDR3 region has 14 residues.

The table lists this clonotype with many counts. The chain carries TRBV12-3 or TRBV12-4 and TRBJ1-2; D is uncertain. The CDR3 totals 12 residues. V gave up 1 base and J gave up 6 bases, with 6 bases separating them. For the CDR3, the DNA is TGTGCCAGCAGTTTAGTAAGAAATGGCTACACCTTC. Its translation is CASSLVRNGYTF.

This clonotype was detected many times. The chain has TRBV12-3 or TRBV12-4 and TRBJ1-2; D is ambiguous. The CDR3 sequence is 14 residues long. Between the trimmed V and J ends, which lost 1 base and 2 bases, there was a span of 8 bases. CDR3 in DNA: TGTGCCAGCAGTTTAGTGGCGGGGAACTATGGCTACACCTTC. This codes for CASSLVAGNYGYTF.

This clonotype is classed as medium-sized. The genes are TRBV12-3 or TRBV12-4 and TRBJ1-2, with D unclear. The CDR3 covers 13 residues. V dropped 7 bases and J dropped 8 bases, with 17 bases sitting between them. As DNA, the CDR3 is TGTGCCAGCACCGGAGGTTCGGGGTACGGCTACACCTTC. Its translation is CASTGGSGYGYTF.

This clonotype was recorded at least ten times. This chain connects TRBV12-3 or TRBV12-4 to TRBJ1-2; TRBD1 matches 9 bases. The CDR3 covers 14 residues. With V trimmed by 7 bases and J by 4 bases, 7 bases remained unmatched. CDR3 sequence (DNA): TGTGCCAGCAACTTGGGACAGGGTATCTATGGCTACACCTTC. This encodes CASNLGQGIYGYTF.